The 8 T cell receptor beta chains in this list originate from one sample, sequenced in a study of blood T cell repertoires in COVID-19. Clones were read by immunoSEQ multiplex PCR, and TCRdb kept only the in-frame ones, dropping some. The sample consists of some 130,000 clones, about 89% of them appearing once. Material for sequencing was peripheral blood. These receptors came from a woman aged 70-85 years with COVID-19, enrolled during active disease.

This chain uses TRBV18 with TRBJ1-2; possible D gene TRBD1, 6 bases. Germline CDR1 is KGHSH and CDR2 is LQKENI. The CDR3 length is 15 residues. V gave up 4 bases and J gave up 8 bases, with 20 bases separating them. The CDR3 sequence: CASSLETGVPGGYTF. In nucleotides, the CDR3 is TGTGCCAGCTCACTGGAGACAGGAGTCCCTGGCGGCTACACCTTC.

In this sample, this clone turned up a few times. The CDR3 DNA reads TGTGCCAGCAGCTTCACCAAACGGGAGAACACTGAAGCTTTCTTT. It yields the protein CASSFTKRENTEAFF. V and J are TRBV11-2 and TRBJ1-1; D gene uncertain. Trimming left V 3 bases short and J 1 base short, with 12 bases between. The CDR3 is 15 amino acids. The germline V gene encodes CDR1 SGHAT and CDR2 FQNNGV.

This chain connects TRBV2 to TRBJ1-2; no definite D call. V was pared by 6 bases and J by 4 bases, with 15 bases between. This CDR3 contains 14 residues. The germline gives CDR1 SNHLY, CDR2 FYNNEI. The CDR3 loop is CASRSGYGFYGYTF. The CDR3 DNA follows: TGTGCCAGCAGGTCGGGGTATGGGTTCTATGGCTACACCTTC.

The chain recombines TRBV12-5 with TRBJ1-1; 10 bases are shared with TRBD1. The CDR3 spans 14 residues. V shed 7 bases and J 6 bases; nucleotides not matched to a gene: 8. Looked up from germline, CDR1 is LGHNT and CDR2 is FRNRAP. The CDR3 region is CASARTGGNAEAFF. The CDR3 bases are TGTGCTAGTGCCCGGACAGGGGGTAACGCTGAAGCTTTCTTT. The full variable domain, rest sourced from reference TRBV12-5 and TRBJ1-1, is DARVTQTPRHKVTEMGQEVTMRCQPILGHNTVFWYRQTMMQGLELLAYFRNRAPLDDSGMPKDRFSAEMPDATLATLKIQPSEPRDSAVYFCASARTGGNAEAFFGQGTRLTVV.

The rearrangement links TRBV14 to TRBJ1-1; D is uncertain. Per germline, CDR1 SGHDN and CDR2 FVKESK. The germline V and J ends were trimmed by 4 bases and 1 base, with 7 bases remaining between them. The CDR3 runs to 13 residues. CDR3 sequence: CASSRAPNTEAFF. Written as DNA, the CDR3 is TGTGCCAGCAGCCGAGCCCCGAACACTGAAGCTTTCTTT.

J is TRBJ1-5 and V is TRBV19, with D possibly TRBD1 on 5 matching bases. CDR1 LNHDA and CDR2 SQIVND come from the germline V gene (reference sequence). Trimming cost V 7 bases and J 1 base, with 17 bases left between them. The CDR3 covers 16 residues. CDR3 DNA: TGTGCCAGTACCACCTTCGGGGGTGGAAGCAATCAGCCCCAGCATTTT. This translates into CASTTFGGGSNQPQHF.

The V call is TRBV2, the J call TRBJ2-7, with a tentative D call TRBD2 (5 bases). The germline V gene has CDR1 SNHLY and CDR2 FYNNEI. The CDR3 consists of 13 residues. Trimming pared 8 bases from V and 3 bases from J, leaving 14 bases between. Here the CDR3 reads CASEVGSSYEQYF. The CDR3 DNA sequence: TGTGCCAGCGAGGTAGGGAGTAGCTACGAGCAGTACTTC.

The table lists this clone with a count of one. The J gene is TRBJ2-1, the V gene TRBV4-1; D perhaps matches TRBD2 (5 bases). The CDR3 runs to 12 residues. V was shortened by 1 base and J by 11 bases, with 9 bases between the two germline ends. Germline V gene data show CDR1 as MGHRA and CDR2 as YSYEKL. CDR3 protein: CASSQVPGKQFF. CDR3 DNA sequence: TGCGCCAGCAGCCAAGTACCGGGAAAGCAGTTCTTC.